These T cell receptor beta chains were read from a single sample in a study of cytomegalovirus exposure and HLA in healthy donors. Only in-frame clones appear in the TCRdb table, and some are missing; sequencing was by immunoSEQ multiplex PCR. The sample has some 120,000 clones, 82% seen once. The specimen sequenced was PBMCs. These receptors came from a male donor in good health and CMV-seropositive. Each CDR3 is given with its conserved first and last residue. Each record gives: J gene, clone size, D gene, V gene, CDR3 protein, CDR3 DNA. The D gene is left open where the match is weak. Clone size is stated in some rows and not others, as once, few, many or a class when expanded.

j_call: TRBJ2-1; clone_size: few; d_call: .; v_call: TRBV11-2; cdr3_aa: CASSYAQGEQFF; cdr3_nt: TGTGCCAGCAGCTATGCTCAGGGTGAGCAGTTCTTC
j_call: TRBJ2-3; clone_size: .; d_call: .; v_call: TRBV5-1; cdr3_aa: CASSLASTDTQYF; cdr3_nt: TGCGCCAGCAGCTTGGCTAGCACAGATACGCAGTATTTT
j_call: TRBJ1-3; clone_size: .; d_call: TRBD1; v_call: TRBV5-1; cdr3_aa: CASSLDGTGSGNTIYF; cdr3_nt: TGCGCCAGCAGCTTGGACGGGACAGGCTCTGGAAACACCATATATTTT
j_call: TRBJ2-1; clone_size: .; d_call: TRBD2; v_call: TRBV28; cdr3_aa: CASRLGLAAQNEQFF; cdr3_nt: TGTGCCAGCAGGTTGGGACTAGCGGCCCAGAATGAGCAGTTCTTC
j_call: TRBJ2-5; clone_size: .; d_call: .; v_call: TRBV6-5; cdr3_aa: CASTRGRQETQYF; cdr3_nt: TGTGCCAGCACTAGGGGTCGACAAGAGACCCAGTACTTC
j_call: TRBJ2-2; clone_size: .; d_call: TRBD2; v_call: TRBV7-6; cdr3_aa: CASSHRPSGTTGELFF; cdr3_nt: TGTGCCAGCAGCCACCGGCCTAGCGGAACCACCGGGGAGCTGTTTTTT
j_call: TRBJ2-4; clone_size: .; d_call: TRBD2; v_call: TRBV4-2; cdr3_aa: CASSQDGLAGYKNIQYF; cdr3_nt: TGTGCCAGCAGCCAAGATGGGCTAGCGGGCTACAAAAACATTCAGTACTTC
j_call: TRBJ2-5; clone_size: .; d_call: TRBD2; v_call: TRBV5-4; cdr3_aa: CASSLVSGSPQETQYF; cdr3_nt: TGTGCCAGCAGCTTGGTTAGCGGGAGCCCGCAAGAGACCCAGTACTTC
j_call: TRBJ2-1; clone_size: .; d_call: .; v_call: TRBV11-2; cdr3_aa: CASSLDPLANNEQFF; cdr3_nt: TGTGCCAGCAGCTTAGACCCCCTAGCCAATAATGAGCAGTTCTTC
j_call: TRBJ2-1; clone_size: .; d_call: .; v_call: TRBV19; cdr3_aa: CASRIEVQGGGEQFF; cdr3_nt: TGTGCCAGTAGAATCGAGGTACAGGGCGGCGGTGAGCAGTTCTTC
j_call: TRBJ2-5; clone_size: .; d_call: .; v_call: TRBV4-1; cdr3_aa: CASSQESSAPQETQYF; cdr3_nt: TGCGCCAGCAGCCAAGAGTCTAGCGCTCCGCAAGAGACCCAGTACTTC
j_call: TRBJ2-5; clone_size: .; d_call: TRBD2; v_call: TRBV7-9; cdr3_aa: CASSFSGSEETQYF; cdr3_nt: TGTGCCAGCAGCTTTAGCGGGAGTGAAGAGACCCAGTACTTC
j_call: TRBJ2-2; clone_size: .; d_call: TRBD1; v_call: TRBV5-5; cdr3_aa: CASSLGRQGQTGELFF; cdr3_nt: TGTGCCAGCAGCTTGGGGAGACAGGGTCAAACCGGGGAGCTGTTTTTT
j_call: TRBJ1-1; clone_size: .; d_call: .; v_call: TRBV11-3; cdr3_aa: CASSLDRQGSEAFF; cdr3_nt: TGTGCCAGCAGCTTAGATCGGCAGGGGAGTGAAGCTTTCTTT
j_call: TRBJ2-7; clone_size: .; d_call: TRBD2; v_call: TRBV5-4; cdr3_aa: CASSRAGLSSYEQYF; cdr3_nt: TGTGCCAGCAGCCGAGCGGGACTGAGCTCCTACGAGCAGTACTTC
j_call: TRBJ2-2; clone_size: few; d_call: TRBD2; v_call: TRBV9; cdr3_aa: CASSEPQGGGGGELFF; cdr3_nt: TGTGCCAGCAGCGAGCCCCAGGGTGGGGGGGGCGGGGAGCTGTTTTTT
j_call: TRBJ1-1; clone_size: .; d_call: TRBD1; v_call: TRBV19; cdr3_aa: CASTRQGALNTEAFF; cdr3_nt: TGTGCCAGTACACGTCAGGGGGCGCTGAATACTGAAGCTTTCTTT
j_call: TRBJ2-7; clone_size: .; d_call: .; v_call: TRBV28; cdr3_aa: CASSFIAAAYEQYF; cdr3_nt: TGTGCCAGCAGTTTCATAGCGGCGGCCTACGAGCAGTACTTC
j_call: TRBJ1-6; clone_size: .; d_call: TRBD1; v_call: TRBV19; cdr3_aa: CASSSRAPGQVDNSPLHF; cdr3_nt: TGTGCCAGCAGTAGTAGGGCACCGGGACAGGTGGATAATTCACCCCTCCACTTT
j_call: TRBJ2-6; clone_size: .; d_call: TRBD1; v_call: TRBV28; cdr3_aa: CASSLWGTGKAGANVLTF; cdr3_nt: TGTGCCAGCAGTTTATGGGGGACAGGGAAGGCTGGGGCCAACGTCCTGACTTTC
j_call: TRBJ2-1; clone_size: .; d_call: .; v_call: TRBV29-1; cdr3_aa: CSVGGPGSYNEQFF; cdr3_nt: TGCAGCGTTGGCGGGCCGGGCTCCTACAATGAGCAGTTCTTC
j_call: TRBJ2-1; clone_size: .; d_call: TRBD2; v_call: TRBV5-1; cdr3_aa: CASSLRTSGRHEQFF; cdr3_nt: TGCGCCAGCAGCTTGAGGACTAGCGGGAGGCATGAGCAGTTCTTC
j_call: TRBJ2-7; clone_size: .; d_call: TRBD1; v_call: TRBV11-2; cdr3_aa: CASSAWDRTYEQYF; cdr3_nt: TGTGCCAGCAGCGCCTGGGACAGAACCTACGAGCAGTACTTC
j_call: TRBJ1-4; clone_size: .; d_call: .; v_call: TRBV19; cdr3_aa: CASSIVQRNEKLFF; cdr3_nt: TGTGCCAGTAGTATCGTCCAGCGTAATGAAAAACTGTTTTTT
j_call: TRBJ2-3; clone_size: .; d_call: .; v_call: TRBV5-4; cdr3_aa: CASSPRGGTDTQYF; cdr3_nt: TGTGCCAGCAGCCCCAGAGGTGGCACAGATACGCAGTATTTT
j_call: TRBJ1-2; clone_size: .; d_call: .; v_call: TRBV6-5; cdr3_aa: CASSSGEGYGYTF; cdr3_nt: TGTGCCAGCAGTTCAGGGGAGGGCTATGGCTACACCTTC
j_call: TRBJ2-1; clone_size: .; d_call: TRBD2; v_call: TRBV27; cdr3_aa: CASSLWSGSSDEQFF; cdr3_nt: TGTGCCAGCAGTTTATGGAGCGGGAGCTCGGATGAGCAGTTCTTC
j_call: TRBJ2-7; clone_size: .; d_call: .; v_call: TRBV10-3; cdr3_aa: CAISAGQATYEQYF; cdr3_nt: TGTGCCATCAGTGCCGGACAAGCAACCTACGAGCAGTACTTC
j_call: TRBJ1-3; clone_size: .; d_call: .; v_call: TRBV29-1; cdr3_aa: CSVLDSGGNTIYF; cdr3_nt: TGCAGCGTCCTGGACTCGGGCGGAAACACCATATATTTT
j_call: TRBJ2-5; clone_size: .; d_call: TRBD2; v_call: TRBV19; cdr3_aa: CASSSSGSGGETQYF; cdr3_nt: TGTGCCAGTAGTTCTAGCGGGTCTGGGGGAGAGACCCAGTACTTC
j_call: TRBJ2-1; clone_size: .; d_call: TRBD2; v_call: TRBV19; cdr3_aa: CASIGVGLAGGQEQFF; cdr3_nt: TGTGCCAGTATCGGGGTTGGTCTAGCGGGAGGTCAGGAGCAGTTCTTC
j_call: TRBJ2-7; clone_size: .; d_call: .; v_call: TRBV5-4; cdr3_aa: CASSRDSTSYEQYF; cdr3_nt: TGTGCCAGCAGCCGAGACTCTACCTCCTACGAGCAGTACTTC